Listed below are T cell receptor beta chains from one sample, sequenced in a study of OX40 agonist ivuxolimab in advanced cancers. Sequencing used immunoSEQ multiplex PCR; TCRdb keeps in-frame clones, though not all of them. The sample records 40,000 to 65,000 clones, about 88% being singletons. Sequencing was performed on CD4+ or CD8+ T cells sorted from blood, taken in a trial of the OX40 agonist ivuxolimab. The receptors come from an adult with an advanced solid tumor such as melanoma, head and neck, liver or kidney cancer. Both conserved end residues are part of each CDR3. D genes are given only for firm matches. Clone size, where shown, is once, few, many, or a class for clones that have expanded.

clone size	J gene	V gene	D gene	CDR3 protein	CDR3 DNA
few	TRBJ2-7	TRBV18	TRBD1	CASSFRDRGGEQYF	TGTGCCAGCTCCTTCCGGGACAGGGGCGGCGAGCAGTACTTC
.	TRBJ1-5	TRBV29-1	TRBD1	CSVRDRQNQPQHF	TGCAGCGTTAGGGACAGGCAGAATCAGCCCCAGCATTTT
.	TRBJ1-2	TRBV25-1	.	CASSEYRPGAGGYTF	TGTGCCAGCAGTGAATATCGCCCGGGGGCGGGGGGCTACACCTTC
.	TRBJ2-7	TRBV5-6	.	CASSPQRGGGRSYEQYF	TGTGCCAGCAGCCCCCAGAGGGGAGGGGGCAGGTCCTACGAGCAGTACTTC
.	TRBJ1-1	TRBV5-1	.	CASSLVLGNTEAFF	TGCGCCAGCAGCTTGGTTCTGGGGAACACTGAAGCTTTCTTT
.	TRBJ1-4	TRBV9	.	CASSVAPVANEKLFF	TGTGCCAGCAGCGTAGCTCCAGTGGCTAATGAAAAACTGTTTTTT
.	TRBJ2-7	TRBV28	.	CASSFRRDSYEQYF	TGTGCCAGCAGTTTTCGTCGAGACTCCTACGAGCAGTACTTC
.	TRBJ2-1	TRBV28	.	CASSPDLLGQFF	TGTGCCAGCAGTCCGGACTTATTGGGGCAGTTCTTC
.	TRBJ2-2	TRBV9	TRBD2	CASSVEKLAGRTGELFF	TGTGCCAGCAGCGTAGAGAAACTAGCGGGGCGAACCGGGGAGCTGTTTTTT
medium-sized	TRBJ2-7	TRBV7-2	TRBD2	CASSITSDLTTYEQYF	TGTGCCAGCAGCATCACTAGCGACCTTACTACCTACGAGCAGTACTTC
.	TRBJ2-1	TRBV7-9	TRBD2	CASRASGGVANEQFF	TGTGCCAGCCGGGCTAGCGGGGGGGTGGCCAATGAGCAGTTCTTC